This T cell receptor (beta chain) is from a study of blood T cell repertoires in COVID-19. Clones were sequenced by immunoSEQ multiplex PCR, and TCRdb holds only the in-frame ones, with some missing. The repertoire holds 160,000 or so clones, with roughly 78% as singletons. The length of the CDR3 is 14 residues. V shed 1 base and J 6 bases; nucleotides not matched to a gene: 4. Germline values: CDR1 SGHVS, CDR2 FQNEAQ. This rearrangement joins TRBV7-8 to TRBJ2-7; 9 bases fit TRBD1. The sequencing sample was made of peripheral blood. The clonotype was recovered from a woman aged 60-70 years with COVID-19, enrolled during active disease. The CDR3 spells CASSLVQGAGEQYF. The CDR3 region has the DNA TGTGCCAGCAGCTTAGTACAGGGGGCGGGCGAGCAGTACTTC.